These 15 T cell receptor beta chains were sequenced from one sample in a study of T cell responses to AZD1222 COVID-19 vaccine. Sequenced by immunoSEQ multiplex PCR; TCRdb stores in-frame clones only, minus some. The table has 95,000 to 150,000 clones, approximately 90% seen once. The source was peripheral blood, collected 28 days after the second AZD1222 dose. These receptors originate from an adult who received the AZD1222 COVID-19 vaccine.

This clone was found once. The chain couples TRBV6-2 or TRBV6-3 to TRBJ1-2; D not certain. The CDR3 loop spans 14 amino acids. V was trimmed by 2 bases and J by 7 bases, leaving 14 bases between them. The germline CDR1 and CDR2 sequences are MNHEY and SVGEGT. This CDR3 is CASSYLLATGGYTF. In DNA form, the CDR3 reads TGTGCCAGCAGTTACCTATTAGCAACGGGTGGCTACACCTTC.

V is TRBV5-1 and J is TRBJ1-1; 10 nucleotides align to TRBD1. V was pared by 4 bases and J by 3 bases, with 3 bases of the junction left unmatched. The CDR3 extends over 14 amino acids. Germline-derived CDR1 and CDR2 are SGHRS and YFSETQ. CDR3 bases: TGCGCCAGCAGCGAGGACAGGGGGTACACTGAAGCTTTCTTT. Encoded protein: CASSEDRGYTEAFF.

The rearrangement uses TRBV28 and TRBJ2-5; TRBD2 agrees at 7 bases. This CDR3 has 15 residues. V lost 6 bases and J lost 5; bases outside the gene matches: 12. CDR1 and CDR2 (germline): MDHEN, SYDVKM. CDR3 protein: CASRSRRREWETQYF. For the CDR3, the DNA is TGTGCCAGCAGGTCGCGGAGGCGGGAGTGGGAGACCCAGTACTTC.

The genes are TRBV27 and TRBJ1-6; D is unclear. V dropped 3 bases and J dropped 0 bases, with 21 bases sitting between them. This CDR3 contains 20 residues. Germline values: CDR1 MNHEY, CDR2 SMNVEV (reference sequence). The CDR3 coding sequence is TGTGCCAGCAGTTTTGGTATTGCGGACGGCTTCAGCTCCTATAATTCACCCCTCCACTTT. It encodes CASSFGIADGFSSYNSPLHF.

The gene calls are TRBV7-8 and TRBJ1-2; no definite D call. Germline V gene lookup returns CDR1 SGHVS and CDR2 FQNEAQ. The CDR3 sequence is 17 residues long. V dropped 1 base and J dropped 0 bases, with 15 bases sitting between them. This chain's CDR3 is CASSLGRAGPANYGYTF. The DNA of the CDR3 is TGTGCCAGCAGCTTAGGAAGGGCCGGACCAGCTAACTATGGCTACACCTTC.

CDR3 residues: CASSYSRDRATFVGNQPQHF. Here the CDR3 DNA reads TGTGCCAGCAGTTACTCCCGGGACAGGGCCACCTTCGTGGGCAATCAGCCCCAGCATTTT. The chain has TRBV6-2 or TRBV6-3 and TRBJ1-5; the match to TRBD1 covers 9 bases. Germline V gene lookup returns CDR1 MNHEY and CDR2 SVGEGT. The CDR3 runs to 20 residues. V was pared by 0 bases and J by 2 bases, with 14 bases of the junction left unmatched.

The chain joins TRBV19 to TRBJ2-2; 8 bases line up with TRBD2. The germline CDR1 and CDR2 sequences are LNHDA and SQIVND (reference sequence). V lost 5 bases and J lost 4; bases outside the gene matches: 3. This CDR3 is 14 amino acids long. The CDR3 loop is CASSERGSTGELFF. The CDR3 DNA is TGTGCCAGTAGTGAGCGGGGGAGCACCGGGGAGCTGTTTTTT.

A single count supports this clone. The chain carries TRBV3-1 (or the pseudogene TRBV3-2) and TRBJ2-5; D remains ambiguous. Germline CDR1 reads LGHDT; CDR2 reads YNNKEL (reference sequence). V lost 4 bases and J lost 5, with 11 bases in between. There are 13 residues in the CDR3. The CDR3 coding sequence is TGTGCCAGCAGCCGCCAAGGGATGGAGACCCAGTACTTC. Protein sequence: CASSRQGMETQYF.

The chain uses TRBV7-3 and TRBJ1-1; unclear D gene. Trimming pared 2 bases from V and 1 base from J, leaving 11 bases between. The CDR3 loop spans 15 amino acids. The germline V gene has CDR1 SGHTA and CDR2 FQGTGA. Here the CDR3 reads CASSLRKEPNTEAFF. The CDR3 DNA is TGTGCCAGCAGCTTACGTAAGGAACCGAACACTGAAGCTTTCTTT.

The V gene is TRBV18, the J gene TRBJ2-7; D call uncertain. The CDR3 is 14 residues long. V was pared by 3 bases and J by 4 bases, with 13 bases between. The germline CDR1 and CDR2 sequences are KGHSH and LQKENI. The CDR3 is CASSPQGKGYEQYF. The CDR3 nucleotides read TGTGCCAGCTCACCTCAAGGGAAGGGATACGAGCAGTACTTC. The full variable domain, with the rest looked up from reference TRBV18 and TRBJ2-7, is NAGVMQNPRHLVRRRGQEARLRCSPMKGHSHVYWYRQLPEEGLKFMVYLQKENIIDESGMPKERFSAEFPKEGPSILRIQQVVRGDSAAYFCASSPQGKGYEQYFGPGTRLTVT.

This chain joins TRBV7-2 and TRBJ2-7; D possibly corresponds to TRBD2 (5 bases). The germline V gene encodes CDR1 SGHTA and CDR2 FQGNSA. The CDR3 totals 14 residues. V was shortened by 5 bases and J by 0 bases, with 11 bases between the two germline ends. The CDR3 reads CASSLLGSSYEQYF. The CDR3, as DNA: TGTGCCAGCAGCCTACTAGGGAGCTCCTACGAGCAGTACTTC.

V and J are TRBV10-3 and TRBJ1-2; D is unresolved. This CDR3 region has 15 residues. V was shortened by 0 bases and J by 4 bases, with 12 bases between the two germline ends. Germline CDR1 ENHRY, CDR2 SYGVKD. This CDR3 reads CAISESTLSAYGYTF. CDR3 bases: TGTGCCATCAGTGAGTCCACCTTATCAGCCTATGGCTACACCTTC.

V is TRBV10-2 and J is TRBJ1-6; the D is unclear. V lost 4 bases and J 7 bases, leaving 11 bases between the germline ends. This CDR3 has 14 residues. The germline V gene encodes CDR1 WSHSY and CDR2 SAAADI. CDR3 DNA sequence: TGCGCCAGCAGTGCGCAGATTGTGAATTCACCCCTCCACTTT. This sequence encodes CASSAQIVNSPLHF.

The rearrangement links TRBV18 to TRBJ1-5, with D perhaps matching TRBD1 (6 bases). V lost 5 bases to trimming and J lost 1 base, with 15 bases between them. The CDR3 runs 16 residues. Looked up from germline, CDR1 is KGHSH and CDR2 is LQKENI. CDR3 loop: CASSFSGAQSNQPQHF. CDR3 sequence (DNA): TGTGCCAGCTCATTCTCAGGGGCTCAGAGCAATCAGCCCCAGCATTTT. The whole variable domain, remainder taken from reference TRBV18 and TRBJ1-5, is NAGVMQNPRHLVRRRGQEARLRCSPMKGHSHVYWYRQLPEEGLKFMVYLQKENIIDESGMPKERFSAEFPKEGPSILRIQQVVRGDSAAYFCASSFSGAQSNQPQHFGDGTRLSIL.

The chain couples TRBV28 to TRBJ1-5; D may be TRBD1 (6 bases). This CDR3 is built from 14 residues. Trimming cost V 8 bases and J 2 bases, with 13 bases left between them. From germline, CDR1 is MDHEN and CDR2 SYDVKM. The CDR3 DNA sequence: TGTGCCAGCCGGACCTCAGGGGGCAATCAGCCCCAGCATTTT. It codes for CASRTSGGNQPQHF. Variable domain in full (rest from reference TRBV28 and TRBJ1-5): DVKVTQSSRYLVKRTGEKVFLECVQDMDHENMFWYRQDPGLGLRLIYFSYDVKMKEKGDIPEGYSVSREKKERFSLILESASTNQTSMYLCASRTSGGNQPQHFGDGTRLSIL.